One and the same sample provided the 16 T cell receptor beta chains below, sequenced in a study of Graves' ophthalmopathy and Graves' hyperthyroidism. Amplification targeted the TCR beta CDR3 regions, with RNA transcripts as the source material. An opening RT-PCR round employed HTBI primers and preceded a second-round multiplex PCR. Each CDR3 protein gets one entry after TCRdb re-called the multiplex PCR reads with MiXCR. Among about 1.2 million distinct CDR3 sequences listed, about 35% were seen once. Sample: peripheral blood or thyroid tissue (not recorded which). Receptors originate from an adult man with Graves' hyperthyroidism.

This clonotype has a handful of counts. The rearrangement links TRBV12-3 or TRBV12-4 to TRBJ2-2, with 7 bases matching TRBD2. Trimming at V came to 6 bases and at J to 3 bases, leaving 7 bases not matched to a gene. This CDR3 is built from 15 residues. This chain's CDR3 is CASSPSGAYTGELFF. The CDR3 region has the DNA TGTGCCAGCAGCCCCAGCGGGGCGTACACCGGGGAGCTGTTTTTT.

This clonotype came up a few times. V usage is TRBV6-2 or TRBV6-3 and J usage is TRBJ2-7; possible D gene TRBD2, 6 bases. V lost 0 bases and J 3 bases, leaving 15 bases between the germline ends. Germline V gene lookup returns CDR1 MNHEY and CDR2 SVGEGT. This CDR3 contains 16 residues. CDR3 amino acids: CASSYSTNGGNYEQYF. In nucleotides, the CDR3 is TGTGCCAGCAGTTACTCGACTAACGGAGGGAACTACGAGCAGTACTTC.

CDR3 nucleotides: TGTGCCAGCAGAACCCGACAGGAATCGAGGGGGCCCCAGCATTTT. The encoded protein is CASRTRQESRGPQHF. V gene TRBV7-9 combines with J gene TRBJ1-5; a weak D match, TRBD1 (6 bases). The germline V gene encodes CDR1 SEHNR and CDR2 FQNEAQ (reference sequence). V was pared by 6 bases and J by 9 bases, with 21 bases between. CDR3 length: 15 amino acids. Based on the CDR3 plus reference TRBV7-9 and TRBJ1-5, the full variable domain is DTGVSQNPRHKITKRGQNVTFRCDPISEHNRLYWYRQTLGQGPEFLTYFQNEAQLEKSRLLSDRFSAERPKGSFSTLEIQRTEQGDSAMYLCASRTRQESRGPQHFGDGTRLSIL.

This clonotype was counted between two and nine times. The chain couples TRBV7-6 to TRBJ2-7, with 7 bases identical to TRBD2. Germline CDR1 SGHVS, CDR2 FNYEAQ. The length of the CDR3 is 14 residues. V lost 3 bases, J lost 6 bases, and 8 bases stayed unmatched. The CDR3 reads CASSFRTSGGEQYF. CDR3 nucleotide sequence: TGTGCCAGCAGCTTCCGGACTAGTGGGGGCGAGCAGTACTTC.

The sample holds many counts of this clonotype. This sequence joins TRBV7-8 and TRBJ1-1, with no clear D. V shed 5 bases and J shed 14 bases, with 21 bases lying between them. The CDR3 runs to 13 residues. Germline V gene sequence: CDR1 SGHVS, CDR2 FQNEAQ. The CDR3 DNA reads as TGTGCCAGCAGCCCCCAGAAATTTTATGACCTCTTCTTT. It encodes CASSPQKFYDLFF.

V and J are TRBV20-1 and TRBJ1-2; TRBD1 matches 7 bases. The ends lost 0 bases at V and 0 bases at J; junction bases unmatched: 4. Germline V gene data show CDR1 as DFQATT and CDR2 as SNEGSKA (reference sequence). CDR3 length equals 15 residues. The CDR3 loop reads CSARDFGTANYGYTF. CDR3 coding DNA: TGCAGTGCTAGAGATTTCGGGACAGCTAACTATGGCTACACCTTC.

This clonotype was seen at least ten times. The chain recombines TRBV6-1 with TRBJ1-2; D is ambiguous. The CDR3 is 14 residues long. Trimming took 4 bases from V and 4 from J, leaving 13 bases between them. CDR1 MNHNS and CDR2 SASEGT come from the germline V gene. DNA of the CDR3: TGTGCCAGCAGTGTTGAGTCAGGCGCCTATGGCTACACCTTC. Translated, it gives CASSVESGAYGYTF.

This clonotype was counted at least ten times. The genes are TRBV20-1 and TRBJ1-4, with D tentatively TRBD1 (6 bases). This CDR3 has 13 residues. Trimming pared 4 bases from V and 11 bases from J, leaving 17 bases between. Looked up from germline, CDR1 is DFQATT and CDR2 is SNEGSKA (reference sequence). This chain's CDR3 is CSATSGEGYKLFF. As DNA, the CDR3 is TGCAGTGCTACCTCAGGGGAAGGGTACAAACTGTTTTTT.

The genes are TRBV29-1 and TRBJ1-2; D is uncertain. The length of the CDR3 is 13 residues. CDR1 is SQVTM and CDR2 is ANQGSEA in the germline V gene. The V gene lost 2 bases and the J gene lost 4 bases, with 11 bases spanning the gap. The CDR3 sequence: CSVEMGASYGYTF. CDR3 nucleotide sequence: TGCAGCGTTGAAATGGGAGCCTCCTATGGCTACACCTTC.

At least ten counts were recorded for this clonotype. This chain joins TRBV7-9 and TRBJ2-7; unclear D gene. The CDR3 totals 13 residues. Trimming took 3 bases from V and 3 from J, leaving 9 bases between them. Germline lookup yields CDR1 SEHNR and CDR2 FQNEAQ (reference sequence). The CDR3 coding sequence is TGTGCCAGCAGCTTCTCACACCTCTACGAGCAGTACTTC. Translating it yields CASSFSHLYEQYF. Based on the CDR3 plus reference TRBV7-9 and TRBJ2-7, the full variable domain is DTGVSQNPRHKITKRGQNVTFRCDPISEHNRLYWYRQTLGQGPEFLTYFQNEAQLEKSRLLSDRFSAERPKGSFSTLEIQRTEQGDSAMYLCASSFSHLYEQYFGPGTRLTVT.

J is TRBJ1-1 and V is TRBV12-3 or TRBV12-4; perhaps TRBD1 as D (5 bases). Trimming took 6 bases from V and 10 from J, leaving 18 bases between them. The CDR3 has 13 residues. CDR3 region: CASRPPDTKPAFF. Written as DNA, the CDR3 is TGTGCCAGCAGACCACCGGACACAAAGCCAGCTTTCTTT.

Ten or more counts support this clonotype. The chain joins TRBV7-9 to TRBJ1-5; the D gene is possibly TRBD1 (5 bases). V lost 1 base and J lost 5, with 6 bases in between. Germline CDR1 is SEHNR and CDR2 is FQNEAQ (reference sequence). The CDR3 sequence is 13 residues long. CDR3 loop: CASSLVGDQPQHF. The CDR3 region has the DNA TGTGCCAGCAGCTTAGTAGGGGATCAGCCCCAGCATTTT. The full variable domain, rest sourced from reference TRBV7-9 and TRBJ1-5, is DTGVSQNPRHKITKRGQNVTFRCDPISEHNRLYWYRQTLGQGPEFLTYFQNEAQLEKSRLLSDRFSAERPKGSFSTLEIQRTEQGDSAMYLCASSLVGDQPQHFGDGTRLSIL.

This clonotype was recorded a few times. This may come from a read error, since a much larger clone is one base off. V and J are TRBV7-9 and TRBJ2-7; TRBD2 aligns across 7 bases. The J segment lost 5 bases and the V segment lost 8 bases, leaving 15 bases of the junction unmatched. Germline V CDR1 and CDR2: SEHNR, FQNEAQ (reference sequence). This CDR3 has 15 amino acids. CDR3 region: CASGSAPSGQNEQYF. As DNA, the CDR3 is TGTGCCAGCGGCTCGGCCCCTAGCGGCCAAAACGAGCAGTACTTC.

Remarks on this clonotype: A much larger clone differs by one base, so this may be a read error. Lacking the conserved final phenylalanine or tryptophan, this CDR3 likely reflects a read error. Here the CDR3 reads CASGRGGGTAEQYL. The CDR3, as DNA: TGTGCTAGTGGCCGAGGGGGAGGGACGGCCGAGCAGTACCTC. The V and J genes are TRBV12-5 and TRBJ2-7, with a weak D call TRBD2 (7 bases). V was clipped by 6 bases and J by 6 bases, with 18 bases between them. The CDR3 runs to 14 residues. CDR1 LGHNT and CDR2 FRNRAP come from the germline V gene.

This clonotype occurred a few times. V is TRBV29-1 and J is TRBJ2-5; TRBD1 agrees at 9 bases. Germline CDR1 is SQVTM and CDR2 is ANQGSEA. With 3 bases clipped from V and 7 bases from J, the junction kept 9 bases outside the gene matches. The CDR3 totals 14 residues. CDR3 residues: CSVDLGQGGATQYF. Here the CDR3 DNA reads TGCAGCGTTGATTTGGGACAGGGTGGGGCGACCCAGTACTTC.

Ten or more counts support this clonotype. The chain links TRBV29-1 to TRBJ2-5; D may be TRBD1 or TRBD2 (5 bases each). Germline V gene data show CDR1 as SQVTM and CDR2 as ANQGSEA. The CDR3 has 14 amino acids. Trimming stripped 4 bases from V and 4 bases from J, with 16 bases between. Written as DNA, the CDR3 is TGCAGCGTTGCCCGGACGATTGGGACAGAGACCCAGTACTTC. Translation: CSVARTIGTETQYF. Variable domain in full (rest from reference TRBV29-1 and TRBJ2-5): SAVISQKPSRDICQRGTSLTIQCQVDSQVTMMFWYRQQPGQSLTLIATANQGSEATYESGFVIDKFPISRPNLTFSTLTVSNMSPEDSSIYLCSVARTIGTETQYFGPGTRLLVL.